This T cell receptor (beta chain) was obtained from a study of OX40 agonist ivuxolimab in advanced cancers. Germline trimming cut 4 bases from V and 7 bases from J; bases unmatched to any gene: 4. Germline CDR1 reads GTSNPN; CDR2 reads SVGIG (reference sequence). This CDR3 has 12 amino acids. Assay used: immunoSEQ multiplex PCR; TCRdb lists only in-frame clones, some missing. The data contain tens of thousands of clones, around 86% of them singletons. The chain couples TRBV30 to TRBJ1-5; 7 bases match TRBD1. The receptor was derived from an adult with an advanced solid tumor such as melanoma, head and neck, liver or kidney cancer. Sequenced here: CD4+ or CD8+ T cells sorted from blood, sampled in a trial of the OX40 agonist ivuxolimab. The CDR3 nucleotides are TGTGCCTGGAACAGGGGCGGGCAGCCCCAGCATTTT. Protein: CAWNRGGQPQHF.